Listed below are T cell receptor beta chains from one sample, sequenced in a study of blood T cells in healthy people across ages. One entry per CDR3 protein, called by TCRdb with MiXCR from the 5' RACE reads. This table holds about 800,000 distinct CDR3 sequences, approximately 25% found once. A further study also used this sample, focusing on T cells of mothers and their children.

The sequencing sample was made of blood. The receptor source for this set is a boy aged 5-17 years in good health. CDR3s include the opening cysteine and the closing phenylalanine or tryptophan. The order of the fields is CDR3 protein, CDR3 DNA, clone size, D gene, J gene, V gene. The D gene is left open where the match is weak. Not every row has a clone size; where given, it reads once, few, many or a size class.

CDR3aa: CASSAVTADQETQYF; CDR3nt: TGTGCCAGCAGCGCAGTGACAGCCGACCAAGAGACCCAGTACTTC; abundance: few; d_gene: NA; j_gene: TRBJ2-5; v_gene: TRBV9
CDR3aa: CASSPVVDNEQFF; CDR3nt: TGTGCCAGCAGCCCAGTGGTTGACAATGAGCAGTTCTTC; abundance: many; d_gene: NA; j_gene: TRBJ2-1; v_gene: TRBV13
CDR3aa: CASRVGYEQYF; CDR3nt: TGTGCCAGCAGAGTGGGCTACGAGCAGTACTTC; abundance: many; d_gene: NA; j_gene: TRBJ2-7; v_gene: TRBV2
CDR3aa: CASSYRVGSYEQYF; CDR3nt: TGTGCCAGCAGTTACAGGGTCGGGTCCTACGAGCAGTACTTC; abundance: NA; d_gene: NA; j_gene: TRBJ2-7; v_gene: TRBV28
CDR3aa: CASIQHPAGDPYEQYF; CDR3nt: TGTGCCAGCATCCAACATCCGGCAGGGGACCCCTACGAGCAGTACTTC; abundance: NA; d_gene: NA; j_gene: TRBJ2-7; v_gene: TRBV6-2/TRBV6-3
CDR3aa: CASSVNAGGRAEQYF; CDR3nt: TGTGCCAGCAGCGTAAATGCGGGAGGCCGGGCCGAGCAGTACTTC; abundance: few; d_gene: TRBD2; j_gene: TRBJ2-7; v_gene: TRBV7-9
CDR3aa: CASSPAERNTIYF; CDR3nt: TGTGCCAGCAGTCCCGCGGAACGAAACACCATATATTTT; abundance: NA; d_gene: NA; j_gene: TRBJ1-3; v_gene: TRBV28
CDR3aa: CASSSDQTRTYEQYF; CDR3nt: TGTGCCAGCAGTTCCGATCAGACTCGCACCTACGAGCAGTACTTC; abundance: NA; d_gene: NA; j_gene: TRBJ2-7; v_gene: TRBV12-3/TRBV12-4
CDR3aa: CSALAGGEGDTQYF; CDR3nt: TGCAGTGCCCTAGCGGGAGGGGAGGGAGATACGCAGTATTTT; abundance: NA; d_gene: TRBD2; j_gene: TRBJ2-3; v_gene: TRBV20-1
CDR3aa: CSAPGVHGGYTF; CDR3nt: TGCAGCGCTCCCGGGGTACATGGAGGCTACACCTTC; abundance: NA; d_gene: NA; j_gene: TRBJ1-2; v_gene: TRBV29-1
CDR3aa: CASSQVTRGELFF; CDR3nt: TGCGCCAGCAGCCAAGTTACCCGGGGGGAGCTGTTTTTT; abundance: few; d_gene: NA; j_gene: TRBJ2-2; v_gene: TRBV4-3
CDR3aa: CASSHENRDSGANVLTF; CDR3nt: TGTGCCAGCAGCCATGAGAACCGTGACTCTGGGGCCAACGTCCTGACTTTC; abundance: few; d_gene: NA; j_gene: TRBJ2-6; v_gene: TRBV3-1
CDR3aa: CASSLEWGPMNTEAFF; CDR3nt: TGTGCCAGCAGCTTAGAATGGGGGCCTATGAACACTGAAGCTTTCTTT; abundance: NA; d_gene: NA; j_gene: TRBJ1-1; v_gene: TRBV7-9
CDR3aa: CSVEARTGYTEASF; CDR3nt: TGCAGCGTTGAAGCACGGACAGGGTACACTGAAGCTTCCTTT; abundance: few; d_gene: TRBD1; j_gene: TRBJ1-1; v_gene: TRBV29-1
CDR3aa: CASSVTGARYEQFF; CDR3nt: TGTGCCAGCAGCGTAACAGGGGCGAGGTATGAGCAGTTCTTC; abundance: few; d_gene: TRBD1; j_gene: TRBJ2-1; v_gene: TRBV9
CDR3aa: CSAREGAGSLGYSPLHF; CDR3nt: TGCAGTGCTAGAGAAGGAGCCGGGTCTCTGGGGTATTCACCCCTCCACTTT; abundance: NA; d_gene: NA; j_gene: TRBJ1-6; v_gene: TRBV20-1
CDR3aa: CASTSGRGEYEQYF; CDR3nt: TGTGCCAGCACTAGCGGGAGGGGGGAGTACGAGCAGTACTTC; abundance: NA; d_gene: TRBD2; j_gene: TRBJ2-7; v_gene: TRBV2
CDR3aa: CASSQAVGVYDGYTF; CDR3nt: TGCGCCAGCAGCCAAGCTGTCGGGGTCTACGATGGCTACACCTTC; abundance: few; d_gene: NA; j_gene: TRBJ1-2; v_gene: TRBV4-3
CDR3aa: CASSPRGTGSYEQYF; CDR3nt: TGTGCCAGCAGCCCTCGAGGGACAGGGTCCTACGAGCAGTACTTC; abundance: few; d_gene: TRBD1; j_gene: TRBJ2-7; v_gene: TRBV4-2
CDR3aa: CASSVGDTYEQYF; CDR3nt: TGTGCCAGCAGCGTGGGGGACACCTACGAGCAGTACTTC; abundance: NA; d_gene: NA; j_gene: TRBJ2-7; v_gene: TRBV9
CDR3aa: CASSQDRGRGVDEQYF; CDR3nt: TGTGCCAGCAGCCAAGATAGGGGCAGGGGCGTCGACGAGCAGTACTTC; abundance: NA; d_gene: NA; j_gene: TRBJ2-7; v_gene: TRBV3-1
CDR3aa: CASSPGGAIELFF; CDR3nt: TGTGCCAGCAGCCCGGGAGGGGCTATAGAACTGTTTTTT; abundance: few; d_gene: NA; j_gene: TRBJ1-4; v_gene: TRBV7-9
CDR3aa: CASSSDSGVVAKNIQYF; CDR3nt: TGTGCCAGCAGCTCAGACTCAGGGGTGGTAGCCAAAAACATTCAGTACTTC; abundance: NA; d_gene: NA; j_gene: TRBJ2-4; v_gene: TRBV7-2
CDR3aa: CASTQTGVGNSPLHF; CDR3nt: TGTGCCAGCACTCAAACAGGGGTTGGGAATTCACCCCTCCACTTT; abundance: NA; d_gene: TRBD1; j_gene: TRBJ1-6; v_gene: TRBV28
CDR3aa: CASSQESLGVYEQYF; CDR3nt: TGTGCCAGCAGCCAAGAGTCACTAGGGGTGTACGAGCAGTACTTC; abundance: NA; d_gene: NA; j_gene: TRBJ2-7; v_gene: TRBV4-2
CDR3aa: CASSLYSVQSFRDEQYF; CDR3nt: TGTGCCAGCAGTTTATACTCGGTCCAGTCTTTTAGGGACGAGCAGTACTTC; abundance: NA; d_gene: NA; j_gene: TRBJ2-7; v_gene: TRBV28
CDR3aa: CASTLPRTGLKLDTGELFF; CDR3nt: TGTGCCAGCACCCTTCCCCGGACAGGGTTAAAGCTGGACACCGGGGAGCTGTTTTTT; abundance: few; d_gene: TRBD1; j_gene: TRBJ2-2; v_gene: TRBV12-3/TRBV12-4
CDR3aa: CSATSIGELFF; CDR3nt: TGCAGTGCTACCTCTATCGGGGAGCTGTTTTTT; abundance: NA; d_gene: NA; j_gene: TRBJ2-2; v_gene: TRBV20-1
CDR3aa: CASSPRREDEQFF; CDR3nt: TGTGCCAGCTCACCACGCAGAGAGGATGAGCAGTTCTTC; abundance: few; d_gene: NA; j_gene: TRBJ2-1; v_gene: TRBV18
CDR3aa: CASTLTGGITGNTIYF; CDR3nt: TGTGCCAGCACCCTGACAGGGGGTATTACTGGAAACACCATATATTTT; abundance: NA; d_gene: TRBD1; j_gene: TRBJ1-3; v_gene: TRBV5-5
CDR3aa: CASSLRSSGTDTQYF; CDR3nt: TGTGCCAGCAGTTTACGAAGCAGCGGCACAGATACGCAGTATTTT; abundance: NA; d_gene: NA; j_gene: TRBJ2-3; v_gene: TRBV12-3/TRBV12-4
CDR3aa: CSAVTQGYSGNTIYF; CDR3nt: TGCAGTGCTGTAACACAGGGGTACTCTGGAAACACCATATATTTT; abundance: NA; d_gene: TRBD1; j_gene: TRBJ1-3; v_gene: TRBV20-1
CDR3aa: CASSLGPKTGGDDTEAFF; CDR3nt: TGTGCCAGCAGCTTAGGGCCCAAGACAGGGGGCGATGACACTGAAGCTTTCTTT; abundance: NA; d_gene: TRBD1; j_gene: TRBJ1-1; v_gene: TRBV7-6
CDR3aa: CASRGQGGNGYTF; CDR3nt: TGTGCCAGCAGGGGACAGGGGGGTAATGGCTACACCTTC; abundance: few; d_gene: TRBD1; j_gene: TRBJ1-2; v_gene: TRBV6-5
CDR3aa: CASSYDRAGEETQYF; CDR3nt: TGTGCCAGCAGTTACGATCGGGCGGGGGAAGAGACCCAGTACTTC; abundance: NA; d_gene: TRBD2; j_gene: TRBJ2-5; v_gene: TRBV6-5
CDR3aa: CASSQEYAGGKLFF; CDR3nt: TGTGCCAGCAGCCAAGAGTATGCCGGGGGAAAACTGTTTTTT; abundance: few; d_gene: NA; j_gene: TRBJ1-4; v_gene: TRBV14
CDR3aa: CATSDEVSVPSTDTQYF; CDR3nt: TGTGCCACCAGTGATGAAGTATCAGTACCCTCTACAGATACGCAGTATTTT; abundance: few; d_gene: NA; j_gene: TRBJ2-3; v_gene: TRBV24-1
CDR3aa: CASSVAPTSGIDEQFF; CDR3nt: TGTGCCAGCAGCGTAGCGCCGACTAGCGGGATCGATGAGCAGTTCTTC; abundance: few; d_gene: TRBD2; j_gene: TRBJ2-1; v_gene: TRBV9
CDR3aa: CASSQQGASITDTQYF; CDR3nt: TGTGCCAGCAGCCAGCAAGGGGCGTCGATCACAGATACGCAGTATTTT; abundance: NA; d_gene: NA; j_gene: TRBJ2-3; v_gene: TRBV3-1
CDR3aa: CASSRSGRGVETQYF; CDR3nt: TGTGCCAGCAGTCGGAGCGGGAGAGGAGTAGAGACCCAGTACTTC; abundance: NA; d_gene: TRBD2; j_gene: TRBJ2-5; v_gene: TRBV28
CDR3aa: CASSLDRAGNTIYF; CDR3nt: TGCGCCAGCAGCTTGGACAGGGCTGGAAACACCATATATTTT; abundance: NA; d_gene: NA; j_gene: TRBJ1-3; v_gene: TRBV5-1
CDR3aa: CASSSPRLAGASDEQFF; CDR3nt: TGTGCCAGCAGCTCACCCAGACTAGCGGGAGCATCGGATGAGCAGTTCTTC; abundance: NA; d_gene: TRBD2; j_gene: TRBJ2-1; v_gene: TRBV7-9
CDR3aa: CATSDLGTGTYNEQFF; CDR3nt: TGTGCCACCAGTGATTTGGGGACAGGTACCTACAATGAGCAGTTCTTC; abundance: few; d_gene: TRBD1; j_gene: TRBJ2-1; v_gene: TRBV24-1
CDR3aa: CASSLMGQGRHEQYF; CDR3nt: TGCGCCAGCAGCTTAATGGGACAGGGGCGGCACGAGCAGTACTTC; abundance: NA; d_gene: TRBD1; j_gene: TRBJ2-7; v_gene: TRBV5-1
CDR3aa: CASSKGQSPTYEQYF; CDR3nt: TGTGCCAGCAGCAAGGGCCAAAGCCCGACCTACGAGCAGTACTTC; abundance: NA; d_gene: NA; j_gene: TRBJ2-7; v_gene: TRBV7-3
CDR3aa: CASSPLPGTGTYEQYF; CDR3nt: TGTGCCAGCAGTCCCCTGCCGGGGACCGGGACCTACGAGCAGTACTTC; abundance: NA; d_gene: NA; j_gene: TRBJ2-7; v_gene: TRBV12-3/TRBV12-4
CDR3aa: CASSPRGAAFF; CDR3nt: TGTGCCAGCAGTCCCCGTGGGGCCGCTTTCTTT; abundance: NA; d_gene: NA; j_gene: TRBJ1-1; v_gene: TRBV28
CDR3aa: CSYDPRRLGETQYF; CDR3nt: TGCAGTTATGACCCCCGGCGGTTGGGGGAGACCCAGTACTTC; abundance: NA; d_gene: NA; j_gene: TRBJ2-5; v_gene: TRBV20-1
CDR3aa: CASRTGGNIQYF; CDR3nt: TGTGCCAGCCGTACAGGGGGGAACATTCAGTACTTC; abundance: few; d_gene: TRBD1; j_gene: TRBJ2-4; v_gene: TRBV6-2/TRBV6-3
CDR3aa: CASSEVTGQETSSYEQYF; CDR3nt: TGTGCCAGCAGTGAAGTCACAGGGCAAGAAACGAGCTCCTACGAGCAGTACTTC; abundance: few; d_gene: NA; j_gene: TRBJ2-7; v_gene: TRBV25-1
CDR3aa: CASSLGTPSGRIYEQYF; CDR3nt: TGTGCCAGCAGCTTAGGGACCCCTAGCGGGAGGATCTACGAGCAGTACTTC; abundance: few; d_gene: TRBD2; j_gene: TRBJ2-7; v_gene: TRBV7-2
CDR3aa: CASSEFTGGPGGQETQYF; CDR3nt: TGTGCCAGCAGTGAATTCACGGGAGGGCCGGGTGGTCAAGAGACCCAGTACTTC; abundance: few; d_gene: TRBD2; j_gene: TRBJ2-5; v_gene: TRBV25-1
CDR3aa: CASSLVTSRIFYEQYF; CDR3nt: TGTGCCAGCAGCTTGGTAACTAGCCGAATTTTCTACGAGCAGTACTTC; abundance: NA; d_gene: NA; j_gene: TRBJ2-7; v_gene: TRBV5-6